Listed below are T cell receptor beta chains from one sample, sequenced in a study of cytomegalovirus exposure and HLA in healthy donors. Assay used: immunoSEQ multiplex PCR; TCRdb lists only in-frame clones, some missing. The repertoire has about 180,000 clones, 80% to 90% of them found once; the top ten carry more than 1.2%. Sequenced sample: PBMCs. Source of these receptors: a woman aged 25 to 39 in good health and CMV-seronegative. Each CDR3 is given with its conserved first and last residue. D genes are given only for firm matches. Rows give clone size only sometimes, using once, few, many, or a class for an expanded clone.

V gene,D gene,J gene,CDR3 length,clone size,CDR3 DNA,CDR3 protein
TRBV27,.,TRBJ1-1,13,.,TGTGCCAGCAGGGACAGCCACAACACTGAAGCTTTCTTT,CASRDSHNTEAFF
TRBV19,.,TRBJ1-1,13,.,TGTGCCAGTAGTATAAGGGGAAACACTGAAGCTTTCTTT,CASSIRGNTEAFF
TRBV27,.,TRBJ1-5,16,.,TGTGCCAGCAGTTTATCCGGGGTCTCCCTCAATCAGCCCCAGCATTTT,CASSLSGVSLNQPQHF
TRBV6-5,.,TRBJ2-5,10,few,TGTGCCAGCAGCGGGGAGACCCAGTACTTC,CASSGETQYF
TRBV6-5,TRBD1,TRBJ2-7,14,few,TGTGCCAGCAGCTGGACAGGGGAAATCTACGAGCAGTACTTC,CASSWTGEIYEQYF
TRBV5-1,.,TRBJ1-1,14,.,TGCGCCAGCAGCTCCGCGGGGCGCGATACTGAAGCTTTCTTT,CASSSAGRDTEAFF
TRBV27,.,TRBJ2-7,15,.,TGTGCCAGCAGTACCACCGCGGGGGCGTTCTACGAGCAGTACTTC,CASSTTAGAFYEQYF
TRBV5-5,.,TRBJ1-6,14,.,TGTGCCAGCAGCTTGGTGAGCGCCAGTTCACCCCTCCACTTT,CASSLVSASSPLHF
TRBV20-1,.,TRBJ1-5,10,.,TGCAGTGCCCAGGTCCCGCCCCAGCATTTT,CSAQVPPQHF
TRBV11-2,TRBD1,TRBJ1-1,16,.,TGTGCCAGCAGCTTACGGACAGGCCGACTGAACACTGAAGCTTTCTTT,CASSLRTGRLNTEAFF
TRBV5-1,TRBD1,TRBJ1-6,16,.,TGCGCCAGCAGCCGAGGACAGGCCAGCCCTAATTCACCCCTCCACTTT,CASSRGQASPNSPLHF
TRBV7-2,.,TRBJ2-7,13,.,TGTGCCAGCAGCTTAGCTACAGTGAGAGAGCAGTACTTC,CASSLATVREQYF
TRBV7-9,.,TRBJ2-5,14,.,TGTGCCAGCAGCGCAGTCCAGTATCAAGAGACCCAGTACTTC,CASSAVQYQETQYF
TRBV2,TRBD1,TRBJ1-1,13,.,TGTGCCAGAACCAGGGGGCAGAACACTGAAGCTTTCTTT,CARTRGQNTEAFF
TRBV6-1,.,TRBJ2-7,15,.,TGTGCCAGCAGTGAGGGTACAGGGATAGTCTACGAGCAGTACTTC,CASSEGTGIVYEQYF
TRBV6-5,.,TRBJ1-2,13,.,TGTGCCAGCAGTTACTCGATCGTTCGGGGCTACACCTTC,CASSYSIVRGYTF
TRBV5-1,TRBD2,TRBJ2-2,16,.,TGCGCCAGCAGATGGGATAGGGACTACAACACCGGGGAGCTGTTTTTT,CASRWDRDYNTGELFF
TRBV5-1,TRBD2,TRBJ2-1,16,.,TGCGCCAGCAGCCGCGGACTAGCGGGTCAAAACAATGAGCAGTTCTTC,CASSRGLAGQNNEQFF
TRBV7-2,TRBD2,TRBJ2-1,19,.,TGTGCCAGCAGCTTGAGACTAGCGGGGGGACCGATTTCCTACAATGAGCAGTTCTTC,CASSLRLAGGPISYNEQFF
TRBV2,.,TRBJ1-5,14,few,TGTGCCAGCAGAAGGGACATTTCTAATCAGCCCCAGCATTTT,CASRRDISNQPQHF
TRBV27,TRBD2,TRBJ2-1,12,.,TGTGCCAGCAAATATAGCGGGGGGGCCCCGTTCTTC,CASKYSGGAPFF
TRBV29-1,TRBD1,TRBJ1-1,12,.,TGCAGCGTCAGTGGGACAGGGTTGGAAGCTTTCTTT,CSVSGTGLEAFF
TRBV10-3,.,TRBJ2-5,16,.,TGTGCCATCAGTAACCCATCCGGGACTCTCCAAGAGACCCAGTACTTC,CAISNPSGTLQETQYF